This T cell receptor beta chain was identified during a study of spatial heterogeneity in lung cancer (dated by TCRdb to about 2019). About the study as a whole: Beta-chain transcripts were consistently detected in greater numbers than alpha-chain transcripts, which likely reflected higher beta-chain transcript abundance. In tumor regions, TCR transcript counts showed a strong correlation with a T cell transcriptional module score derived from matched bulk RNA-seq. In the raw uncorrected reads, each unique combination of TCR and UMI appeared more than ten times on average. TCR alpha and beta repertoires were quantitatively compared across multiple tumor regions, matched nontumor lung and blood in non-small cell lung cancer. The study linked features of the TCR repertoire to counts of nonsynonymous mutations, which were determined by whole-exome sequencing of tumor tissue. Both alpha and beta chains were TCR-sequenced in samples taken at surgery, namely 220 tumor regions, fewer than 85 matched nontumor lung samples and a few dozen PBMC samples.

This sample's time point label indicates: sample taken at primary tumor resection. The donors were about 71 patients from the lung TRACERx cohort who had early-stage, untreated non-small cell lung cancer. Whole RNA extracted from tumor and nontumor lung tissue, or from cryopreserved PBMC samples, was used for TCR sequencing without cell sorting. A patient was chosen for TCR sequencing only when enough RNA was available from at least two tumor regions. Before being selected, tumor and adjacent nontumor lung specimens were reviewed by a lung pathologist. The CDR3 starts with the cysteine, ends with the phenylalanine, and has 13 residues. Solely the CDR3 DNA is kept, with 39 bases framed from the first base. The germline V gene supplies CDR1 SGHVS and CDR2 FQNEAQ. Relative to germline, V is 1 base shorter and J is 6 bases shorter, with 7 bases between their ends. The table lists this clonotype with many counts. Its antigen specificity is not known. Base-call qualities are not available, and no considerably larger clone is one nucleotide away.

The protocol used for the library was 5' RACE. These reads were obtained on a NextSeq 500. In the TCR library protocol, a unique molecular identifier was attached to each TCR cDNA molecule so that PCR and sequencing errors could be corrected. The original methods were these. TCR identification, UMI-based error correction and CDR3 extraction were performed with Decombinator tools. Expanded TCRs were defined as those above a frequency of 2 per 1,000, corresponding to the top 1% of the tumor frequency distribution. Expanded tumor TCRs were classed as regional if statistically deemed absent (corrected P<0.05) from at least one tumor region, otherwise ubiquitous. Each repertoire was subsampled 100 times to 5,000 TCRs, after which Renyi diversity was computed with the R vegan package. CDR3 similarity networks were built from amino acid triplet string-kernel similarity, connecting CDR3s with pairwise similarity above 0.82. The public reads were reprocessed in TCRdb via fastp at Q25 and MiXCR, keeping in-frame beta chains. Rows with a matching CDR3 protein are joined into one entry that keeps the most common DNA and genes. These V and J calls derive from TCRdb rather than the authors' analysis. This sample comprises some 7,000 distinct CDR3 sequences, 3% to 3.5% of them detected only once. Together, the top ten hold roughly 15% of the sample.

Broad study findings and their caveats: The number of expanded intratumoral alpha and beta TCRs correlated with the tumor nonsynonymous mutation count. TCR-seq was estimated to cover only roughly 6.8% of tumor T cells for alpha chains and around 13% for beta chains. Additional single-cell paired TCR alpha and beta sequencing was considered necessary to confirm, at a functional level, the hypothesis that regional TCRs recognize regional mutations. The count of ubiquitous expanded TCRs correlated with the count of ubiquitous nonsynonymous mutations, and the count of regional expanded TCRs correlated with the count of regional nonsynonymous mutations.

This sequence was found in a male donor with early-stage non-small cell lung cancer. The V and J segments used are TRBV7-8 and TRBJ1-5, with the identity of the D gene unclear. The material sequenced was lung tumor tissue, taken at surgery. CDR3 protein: CASSLGQRQPQHF. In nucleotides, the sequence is TGTGCCAGCAGCTTAGGCCAACGTCAGCCCCAGCATTTT.